A single sample gave rise to the 4 T cell receptor beta chains below, sequenced in a study of T cell responses to AZD1222 COVID-19 vaccine (dated by TCRdb to the early 2020s). The time point label on this specimen signifies: baseline before first vaccination. The protocol used for the library was the immunoSEQ multiplex PCR assay. TCRdb provides this immuneACCESS table in a form limited to in-frame rearrangements. Some clones are lacking; in checked studies, under half of them reflect an unresolved V gene, and why the rest are absent is not known. The sample table lists fewer than 110,000 clones, around 83% of them with a count of one. The ten largest account for 1.2% to 1.5% of the sample. Sample: peripheral blood, taken on day 0 of AZD1222 vaccination. The receptors were gathered from an adult in good health.

The gene calls are TRBV6-5 and TRBJ2-5; TRBD2 agrees at 8 bases. The CDR3 sequence is 15 residues long. Unmatched junction bases numbered 8, after V lost 4 bases and J lost 4 bases. Germline V CDR1 and CDR2: MNHEY, SVGAGI. The CDR3 DNA sequence: TGTGCCAGCAGTTCCCCAAGGACTAGCCCAGAGACCCAGTACTTC. Translated, it gives CASSSPRTSPETQYF.

The chain joins TRBV6-5 to TRBJ1-1; 11 positions agree with TRBD1. The CDR3 length is 15 residues. CDR1 and CDR2 from the germline V gene are MNHEY and SVGAGI. Trimming removed 4 bases from V and 7 bases from J; junction bases left unmatched: 8. CDR3 coding DNA: TGTGCCAGCAGTTCCCGGACAGGGGGCAAGAGTGAAGCTTTCTTT. Amino acids: CASSSRTGGKSEAFF.

The chain joins TRBV19 to TRBJ2-2; the match to TRBD2 covers 7 bases. Trimming cost V 1 base and J 6 bases; bases outside gene matches: 5. Germline lookup yields CDR1 LNHDA and CDR2 SQIVND (reference sequence). The CDR3 length is 15 residues. CDR3: CASSIAAGPPGELFF. CDR3 bases: TGTGCCAGTAGTATAGCAGCGGGACCACCCGGGGAGCTGTTTTTT.

This rearrangement joins TRBV30 to TRBJ2-7; maybe TRBD2 (6 bases). The CDR3 length is 15 residues. V dropped 3 bases and J dropped 6 bases, with 21 bases sitting between them. Germline V CDR1 and CDR2: GTSNPN, SVGIG (reference sequence). CDR3 coding DNA: TGTGCCTGGAGGTCAGGGACTGAGCTATGGGTCGAGCAGTACTTC. Translation gives CAWRSGTELWVEQYF. Together with reference TRBV30 and TRBJ2-7, the CDR3 gives the full variable domain: SQTIHQWPATLVQPVGSPLSLECTVEGTSNPNLYWYRQAAGRGLQLLFYSVGIGQISSEVPQNLSASRPQDRQFILSSKKLLLSDSGFYLCAWRSGTELWVEQYFGPGTRLTVT.